This is a list of T cell receptor beta chains from one sample in a study of blood T cells in healthy people across ages. TCRdb reanalysed the 5' RACE reads using MiXCR and keeps one entry per CDR3 protein. This table holds about a million distinct CDR3 sequences, about 53% found once. The sequenced sample consisted of blood. The receptor set was obtained from a woman between 55 and 75 years old in good health. Both conserved end residues are part of each CDR3. The D gene is left open where the match is weak. Size is omitted from some rows. Given values are once, few, many or a class for expanded clones.

CDR3nt,CDR3aa,d_gene,abundance,v_gene,j_gene
TGTGCCAGCAGTGAAGCAGGGAGACAGGGGGATGAGCAGTTCTTC,CASSEAGRQGDEQFF,TRBD1,-,TRBV25-1,TRBJ2-1
TGTGCCTGCCCCGGACTAGCGGGCCAAGAGACCCAGTACTTC,CACPGLAGQETQYF,TRBD2,few,TRBV30,TRBJ2-5
TGTGCCAGTAGTATAGTCCCCGGTACTGTCACGCTAGCCAAAAACATTCAGTACTTC,CASSIVPGTVTLAKNIQYF,-,-,TRBV19,TRBJ2-4
TGCAGTGCTACGTACCAAGAGACCCAGTACTTC,CSATYQETQYF,-,-,TRBV20-1,TRBJ2-5
TGTGCCAGCAGCTTGACAGGCAGGAAACAAGAGACCCAGTACTTC,CASSLTGRKQETQYF,-,few,TRBV5-6,TRBJ2-5
TGCAGCGTTGGGCGGACTAGAGAAAATGAGCAGTTCTTC,CSVGRTRENEQFF,TRBD2,few,TRBV29-1,TRBJ2-1
TGCAGTGCGACTTCGGGACAGGGGACCTCCGAGCAGTACTTC,CSATSGQGTSEQYF,TRBD1,few,TRBV20-1,TRBJ2-7
TGTGCCAGCAGTTTAAATGACAATCAGCCCCAGCATTTT,CASSLNDNQPQHF,-,-,TRBV12-3/TRBV12-4,TRBJ1-5
TGTGCCAGCAGCTTATCAGGGGCGGGGGCTGATGAAAAACTGTTTTTT,CASSLSGAGADEKLFF,-,-,TRBV7-9,TRBJ1-4
TGTGCCACCCGATCCAGCGGGAGTTTGTCCTACAATGAGCAGTTCTTC,CATRSSGSLSYNEQFF,TRBD2,-,TRBV27,TRBJ2-1